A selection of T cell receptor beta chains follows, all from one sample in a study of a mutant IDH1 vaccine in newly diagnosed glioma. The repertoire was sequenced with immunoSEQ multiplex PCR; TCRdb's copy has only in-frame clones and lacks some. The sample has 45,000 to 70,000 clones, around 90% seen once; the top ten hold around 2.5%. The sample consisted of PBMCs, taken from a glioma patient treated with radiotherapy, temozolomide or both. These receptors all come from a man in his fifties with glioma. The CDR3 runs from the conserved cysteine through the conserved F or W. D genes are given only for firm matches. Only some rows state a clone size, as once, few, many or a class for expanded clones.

CDR3 DNA: TGCGCCAGCAGCCTGAAGTTGGGGGTGGGCACCGGGGAGCTGTTTTTT
CDR3 protein: CASSLKLGVGTGELFF
V gene: TRBV4-1
D gene: .
J gene: TRBJ2-2
clone size: .

CDR3 DNA: TGTGCCAGCAGTGGGCTAGCGGGGAGGACCGGGGAGCTGTTTTTT
CDR3 protein: CASSGLAGRTGELFF
V gene: TRBV2
D gene: TRBD2
J gene: TRBJ2-2
clone size: .

CDR3 DNA: TGTGCCAGCAGCTTAGGTCCAGGGGGCTCCTACAATGAGCAGTTCTTC
CDR3 protein: CASSLGPGGSYNEQFF
V gene: TRBV7-2
D gene: TRBD1
J gene: TRBJ2-1
clone size: .

CDR3 DNA: TGTGCCAGCAGTGATTTTTCAGTCACCGGGGAGCTGTTTTTT
CDR3 protein: CASSDFSVTGELFF
V gene: TRBV2
D gene: .
J gene: TRBJ2-2
clone size: .

CDR3 DNA: TGTGCCAGCAGCGTAGAGGGCAGGGGGACTGAAGCTTTCTTT
CDR3 protein: CASSVEGRGTEAFF
V gene: TRBV9
D gene: TRBD1
J gene: TRBJ1-1
clone size: .

CDR3 DNA: TGTGCCTGGAGTGATCAGCTGGGGGGATTAGGGGAGCAGTACTTC
CDR3 protein: CAWSDQLGGLGEQYF
V gene: TRBV30
D gene: .
J gene: TRBJ2-7
clone size: .

CDR3 DNA: TGTGCCAGCAGTAGGACAGGGGACTACTCTGGAAACACCATATATTTT
CDR3 protein: CASSRTGDYSGNTIYF
V gene: TRBV28
D gene: TRBD1
J gene: TRBJ1-3
clone size: .

CDR3 DNA: TGTGCCAGCAGTTTAATTTCCCCTCCGGGGGAGCTTGGCTACACCTTC
CDR3 protein: CASSLISPPGELGYTF
V gene: TRBV27
D gene: .
J gene: TRBJ1-2
clone size: .

CDR3 DNA: TGTGCCATCAGCGTCGGACTAGCGGGAGGGCAAGGAGAGCAGTTCTTC
CDR3 protein: CAISVGLAGGQGEQFF
V gene: TRBV10-3
D gene: TRBD2
J gene: TRBJ2-1
clone size: .

CDR3 DNA: TGCGCCAGCAGCTCCATAGCGGGAGGGCATGAGCAGTTCTTC
CDR3 protein: CASSSIAGGHEQFF
V gene: TRBV5-1
D gene: TRBD2
J gene: TRBJ2-1
clone size: .

CDR3 DNA: TGTGCCAGCAGTTTATGGTCCTCGGGACAGGGGACTTCGCAATTCTTC
CDR3 protein: CASSLWSSGQGTSQFF
V gene: TRBV27
D gene: TRBD1
J gene: TRBJ2-1
clone size: .

CDR3 DNA: TGTGCCAGCAGCTTGGGACAGGGGGGGCAAGGCTACACCTTC
CDR3 protein: CASSLGQGGQGYTF
V gene: TRBV5-4
D gene: TRBD1
J gene: TRBJ1-2
clone size: .

CDR3 DNA: TGTGCCAGCAGCTTGGCCGGGGGGGCTAGCCGCAATGAGCAGTTCTTC
CDR3 protein: CASSLAGGASRNEQFF
V gene: TRBV5-4
D gene: TRBD2
J gene: TRBJ2-1
clone size: .

CDR3 DNA: TGTGCCAGCAGATCAGGAACCACTTCAATACGCTACACCTTC
CDR3 protein: CASRSGTTSIRYTF
V gene: TRBV28
D gene: .
J gene: TRBJ1-2
clone size: .

CDR3 DNA: TGTGCCAGCAGCGCGGTGCCTGGAAACACCATATATTTT
CDR3 protein: CASSAVPGNTIYF
V gene: TRBV5-5
D gene: .
J gene: TRBJ1-3
clone size: .

CDR3 DNA: TGCAGTGCTAGGGGGTACGAGCAGTACTTC
CDR3 protein: CSARGYEQYF
V gene: TRBV20-1
D gene: .
J gene: TRBJ2-7
clone size: .

CDR3 DNA: TGTGCCAGCAGCCGACCAGCGGAGACCCAGTACTTC
CDR3 protein: CASSRPAETQYF
V gene: TRBV5-6
D gene: .
J gene: TRBJ2-5
clone size: .

CDR3 DNA: TGTGCCAGCAGAACCACGACAGGGTCCATGAACACTGAAGCTTTCTTT
CDR3 protein: CASRTTTGSMNTEAFF
V gene: TRBV6-6
D gene: TRBD1
J gene: TRBJ1-1
clone size: .

CDR3 DNA: TGTGCCAGTAGTATAGGACTACAAAATCGGCATGGCTACACCTTC
CDR3 protein: CASSIGLQNRHGYTF
V gene: TRBV19
D gene: .
J gene: TRBJ1-2
clone size: once

CDR3 DNA: TGTGCCAGCAGCCTCGGTGCGAGCTCCTACAATGAGCAGTTCTTC
CDR3 protein: CASSLGASSYNEQFF
V gene: TRBV9
D gene: .
J gene: TRBJ2-1
clone size: .

CDR3 DNA: TGTGCGAGTGGGGAGAACACCGGGGAGCTGTTTTTT
CDR3 protein: CASGENTGELFF
V gene: TRBV30
D gene: .
J gene: TRBJ2-2
clone size: .

CDR3 DNA: TGTGCCAGCAGTAGGACAGGGATCGAGCAGTACTTC
CDR3 protein: CASSRTGIEQYF
V gene: TRBV6-5
D gene: TRBD1
J gene: TRBJ2-7
clone size: .

CDR3 DNA: TGTGCCAGCAGTTCAGGGACTAGCGGGAGGGCGACCTACAATGAGCAGTTCTTC
CDR3 protein: CASSSGTSGRATYNEQFF
V gene: TRBV28
D gene: TRBD2
J gene: TRBJ2-1
clone size: .

CDR3 DNA: TGTGCCAGCAGCGCAGGGACAGGGGGCGTAGCTAATGAAAAACTGTTTTTT
CDR3 protein: CASSAGTGGVANEKLFF
V gene: TRBV9
D gene: TRBD1
J gene: TRBJ1-4
clone size: .

CDR3 DNA: TGTGCCAGCACCTCAGGGGGTGGCCTGCCTGGGGCCAACGTCCTGACTTTC
CDR3 protein: CASTSGGGLPGANVLTF
V gene: TRBV7-3
D gene: TRBD1
J gene: TRBJ2-6
clone size: .

CDR3 DNA: TGCGCCAGCAGCCTTGGTCCCCGGACGGGCCGGAGAAACTATGGCTACACCTTC
CDR3 protein: CASSLGPRTGRRNYGYTF
V gene: TRBV4-1
D gene: .
J gene: TRBJ1-2
clone size: .

CDR3 DNA: TGTGCCAGCAGTTCCGGGGGAATACAGGGGGCTGAAGCTTTCTTT
CDR3 protein: CASSSGGIQGAEAFF
V gene: TRBV28
D gene: TRBD1
J gene: TRBJ1-1
clone size: .

CDR3 DNA: TGTGCCAGGGGACTAGCGTCCAATGAGCAGTTCTTC
CDR3 protein: CARGLASNEQFF
V gene: TRBV2
D gene: TRBD2
J gene: TRBJ2-1
clone size: .

CDR3 DNA: TGTGCCCCTGGGCTAGCGGGAGGCGGCGAGCAGTACTTC
CDR3 protein: CAPGLAGGGEQYF
V gene: TRBV2
D gene: TRBD2
J gene: TRBJ2-7
clone size: .

CDR3 DNA: TGTGCCAGCACCTTGGGACCGTTCTATGGCTACACCTTC
CDR3 protein: CASTLGPFYGYTF
V gene: TRBV6-5
D gene: .
J gene: TRBJ1-2
clone size: .

CDR3 DNA: TGTGCCATCAGTGCTACCGGGACGGGGGTAGCCGGGGAGCTGTTTTTT
CDR3 protein: CAISATGTGVAGELFF
V gene: TRBV10-3
D gene: .
J gene: TRBJ2-2
clone size: .

CDR3 DNA: TGTGCCAGCAGCAATGGACAGCACGGAAACACCATATATTTT
CDR3 protein: CASSNGQHGNTIYF
V gene: TRBV11-2
D gene: .
J gene: TRBJ1-3
clone size: once

CDR3 DNA: TGTGCCAGCAGCGTAACAGGGGTTGGGCCTGCCTACGAGCAGTACTTC
CDR3 protein: CASSVTGVGPAYEQYF
V gene: TRBV27
D gene: TRBD1
J gene: TRBJ2-7
clone size: .

CDR3 DNA: TGTGCCAGCAGCTTAAGCACGAACACCGGGGAGCTGTTTTTT
CDR3 protein: CASSLSTNTGELFF
V gene: TRBV7-2
D gene: .
J gene: TRBJ2-2
clone size: .

CDR3 DNA: TGTGCCAGCACCACCCAGGGCGAGCAGTACTTC
CDR3 protein: CASTTQGEQYF
V gene: TRBV11-2
D gene: .
J gene: TRBJ2-7
clone size: few

CDR3 DNA: TGTGCCAGCAGCTCACACAGACCTCCGAACACTGAAGCTTTCTTT
CDR3 protein: CASSSHRPPNTEAFF
V gene: TRBV6-1
D gene: .
J gene: TRBJ1-1
clone size: .

CDR3 DNA: TGTGCCAGCACCCTCAAGAGAGGGTGCATCGAGCAGTACTTC
CDR3 protein: CASTLKRGCIEQYF
V gene: TRBV21-1
D gene: .
J gene: TRBJ2-7
clone size: once

CDR3 DNA: TGTGCCAGCAGCCAGAGCAGGGACTATGGCTACACCTTC
CDR3 protein: CASSQSRDYGYTF
V gene: TRBV16
D gene: .
J gene: TRBJ1-2
clone size: once

CDR3 DNA: TGTGCCAGCAGTGACTCGAAGGCTAGCGGGCGTACGCAGTATTTT
CDR3 protein: CASSDSKASGRTQYF
V gene: TRBV6-4
D gene: TRBD2
J gene: TRBJ2-3
clone size: .

CDR3 DNA: TGTGCCAGCTCACAGGGTAGGCGAAGCAATCAGCCCCAGCATTTT
CDR3 protein: CASSQGRRSNQPQHF
V gene: TRBV18
D gene: .
J gene: TRBJ1-5
clone size: .

CDR3 DNA: TGTGCCAGTAGTGCCGGGTGGGATGAGCAGTTCTTC
CDR3 protein: CASSAGWDEQFF
V gene: TRBV19
D gene: .
J gene: TRBJ2-1
clone size: once

CDR3 DNA: TGTGCCAGCAGTGAGACCGGGACTAGCGGGATCTACGAGCAGTACTTC
CDR3 protein: CASSETGTSGIYEQYF
V gene: TRBV6-4
D gene: TRBD2
J gene: TRBJ2-7
clone size: .

CDR3 DNA: TGTGCCAGCAGGCATGCCCGAAGACGCTCACAAGAGACCCAGTACTTC
CDR3 protein: CASRHARRRSQETQYF
V gene: TRBV28
D gene: .
J gene: TRBJ2-5
clone size: .

CDR3 DNA: TGCGCCAGCGCAAAGAGGACTGTCGGGAACACTGAAGCTTTCTTT
CDR3 protein: CASAKRTVGNTEAFF
V gene: TRBV5-1
D gene: .
J gene: TRBJ1-1
clone size: .

CDR3 DNA: TGTGCCAGTAGTTATGCCGGGATGAACACTGAAGCTTTCTTT
CDR3 protein: CASSYAGMNTEAFF
V gene: TRBV19
D gene: .
J gene: TRBJ1-1
clone size: .

CDR3 DNA: TGCGCCAGCAGCCAAGGGGGTTTGGATACGCAGTATTTT
CDR3 protein: CASSQGGLDTQYF
V gene: TRBV4-1
D gene: .
J gene: TRBJ2-3
clone size: .

CDR3 DNA: TGTGCCAGCAGCACGACTAGCGGGGACTATACGCAGTATTTT
CDR3 protein: CASSTTSGDYTQYF
V gene: TRBV5-4
D gene: TRBD2
J gene: TRBJ2-3
clone size: .

CDR3 DNA: TGTGCCAGCACCCAGGACAGCAGCACAGATACGCAGTATTTT
CDR3 protein: CASTQDSSTDTQYF
V gene: TRBV4-2
D gene: .
J gene: TRBJ2-3
clone size: .

CDR3 DNA: TGTGCCAGCAGTACCACTCGCGCGGGGATGAACACTGAAGCTTTCTTT
CDR3 protein: CASSTTRAGMNTEAFF
V gene: TRBV28
D gene: .
J gene: TRBJ1-1
clone size: once

CDR3 DNA: TGTGCCGGCCTAACTCCGGGACAGCGGAACACTGAAGCTTTCTTT
CDR3 protein: CAGLTPGQRNTEAFF
V gene: TRBV30
D gene: TRBD1
J gene: TRBJ1-1
clone size: .